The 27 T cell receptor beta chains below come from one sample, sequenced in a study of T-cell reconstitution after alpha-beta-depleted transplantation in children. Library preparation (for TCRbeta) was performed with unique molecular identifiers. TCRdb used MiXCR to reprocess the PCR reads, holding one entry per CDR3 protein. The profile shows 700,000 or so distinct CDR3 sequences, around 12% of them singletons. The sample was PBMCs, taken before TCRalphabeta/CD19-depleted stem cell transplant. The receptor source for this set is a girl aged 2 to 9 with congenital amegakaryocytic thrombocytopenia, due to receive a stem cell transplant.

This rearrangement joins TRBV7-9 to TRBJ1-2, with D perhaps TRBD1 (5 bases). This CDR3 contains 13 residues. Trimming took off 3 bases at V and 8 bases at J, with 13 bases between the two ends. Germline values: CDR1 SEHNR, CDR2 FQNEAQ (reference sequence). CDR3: CASSLQGSRGYTF. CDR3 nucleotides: TGTGCCAGCAGCTTGCAGGGTTCGCGAGGCTACACCTTC. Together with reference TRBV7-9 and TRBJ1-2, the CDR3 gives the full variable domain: DTGVSQNPRHKITKRGQNVTFRCDPISEHNRLYWYRQTLGQGPEFLTYFQNEAQLEKSRLLSDRFSAERPKGSFSTLEIQRTEQGDSAMYLCASSLQGSRGYTFGSGTRLTVV.

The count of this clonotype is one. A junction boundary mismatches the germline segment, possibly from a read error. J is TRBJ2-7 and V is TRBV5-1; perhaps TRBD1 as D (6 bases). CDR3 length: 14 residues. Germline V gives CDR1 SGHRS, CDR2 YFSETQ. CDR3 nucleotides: TGCGCCAGCAGCTTGGCAGGGGAAGACTACGAGCTGTACTTC. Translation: CASSLAGEDYELYF.

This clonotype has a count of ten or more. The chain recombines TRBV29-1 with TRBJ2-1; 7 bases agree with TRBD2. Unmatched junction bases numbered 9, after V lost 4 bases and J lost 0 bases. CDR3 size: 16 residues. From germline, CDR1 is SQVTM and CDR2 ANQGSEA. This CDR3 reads CSVGSGGGSSYNEQFF. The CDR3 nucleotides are TGCAGCGTTGGGTCGGGCGGGGGAAGCTCCTACAATGAGCAGTTCTTC.

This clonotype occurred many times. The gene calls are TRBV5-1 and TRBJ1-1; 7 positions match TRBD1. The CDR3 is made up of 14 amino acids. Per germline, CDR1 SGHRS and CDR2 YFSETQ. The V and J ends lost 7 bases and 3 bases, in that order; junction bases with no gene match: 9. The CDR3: CASGPGQIYTEAFF. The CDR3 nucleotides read TGCGCCAGCGGTCCGGGACAGATTTACACTGAAGCTTTCTTT.

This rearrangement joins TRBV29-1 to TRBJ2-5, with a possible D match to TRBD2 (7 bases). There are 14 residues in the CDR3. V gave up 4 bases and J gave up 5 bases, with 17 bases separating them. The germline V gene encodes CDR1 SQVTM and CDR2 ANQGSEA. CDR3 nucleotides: TGCAGCGTTGTATTCCGGGGGGCTGGGGAGACCCAGTACTTC. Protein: CSVVFRGAGETQYF. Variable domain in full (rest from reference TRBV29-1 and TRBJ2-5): SAVISQKPSRDICQRGTSLTIQCQVDSQVTMMFWYRQQPGQSLTLIATANQGSEATYESGFVIDKFPISRPNLTFSTLTVSNMSPEDSSIYLCSVVFRGAGETQYFGPGTRLLVL.

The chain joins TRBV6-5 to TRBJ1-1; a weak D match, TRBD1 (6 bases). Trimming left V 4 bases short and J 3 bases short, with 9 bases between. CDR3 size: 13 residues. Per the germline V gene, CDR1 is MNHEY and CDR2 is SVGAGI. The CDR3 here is CASSSGAHTEAFF. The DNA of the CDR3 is TGTGCCAGCAGTTCAGGGGCCCACACTGAAGCTTTCTTT.

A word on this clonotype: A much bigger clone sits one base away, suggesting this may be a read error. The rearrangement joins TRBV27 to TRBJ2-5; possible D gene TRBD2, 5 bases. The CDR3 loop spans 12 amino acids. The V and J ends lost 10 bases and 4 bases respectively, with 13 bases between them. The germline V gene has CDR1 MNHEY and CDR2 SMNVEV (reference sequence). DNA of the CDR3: TGTGCCACCGGGAAGTACCGAGAGACCCAGTACTTC. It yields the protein CATGKYRETQYF.

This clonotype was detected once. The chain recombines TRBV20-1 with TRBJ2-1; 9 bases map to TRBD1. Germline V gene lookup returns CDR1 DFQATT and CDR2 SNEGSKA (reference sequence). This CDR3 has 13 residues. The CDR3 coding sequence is TGCAGCGGGGACAGGGTAATTGACAATGAGCAGTTCTTC. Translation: CSGDRVIDNEQFF.

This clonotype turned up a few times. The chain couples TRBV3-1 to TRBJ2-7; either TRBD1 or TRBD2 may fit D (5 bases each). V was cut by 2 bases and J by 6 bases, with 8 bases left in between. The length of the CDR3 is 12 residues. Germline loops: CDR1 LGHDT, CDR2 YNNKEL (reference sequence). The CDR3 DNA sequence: TGTGCCAGCAGCCAAACCGGGACCGAGCAGTACTTC. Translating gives CASSQTGTEQYF.

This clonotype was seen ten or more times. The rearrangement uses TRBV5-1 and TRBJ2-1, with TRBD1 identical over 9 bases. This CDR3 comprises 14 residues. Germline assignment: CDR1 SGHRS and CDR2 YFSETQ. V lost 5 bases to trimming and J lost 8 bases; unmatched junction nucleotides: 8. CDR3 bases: TGCGCCAGCAGGTTCCAGGGACAGGGTCATGAGCAGTTCTTC. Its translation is CASRFQGQGHEQFF.

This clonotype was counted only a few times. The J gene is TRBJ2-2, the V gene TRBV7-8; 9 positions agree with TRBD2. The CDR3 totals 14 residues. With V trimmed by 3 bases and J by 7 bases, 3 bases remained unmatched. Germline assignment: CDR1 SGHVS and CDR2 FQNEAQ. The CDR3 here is CASSLGTSFGELFF. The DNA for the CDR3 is TGTGCCAGCAGCTTGGGGACTAGCTTCGGGGAGCTGTTTTTT.

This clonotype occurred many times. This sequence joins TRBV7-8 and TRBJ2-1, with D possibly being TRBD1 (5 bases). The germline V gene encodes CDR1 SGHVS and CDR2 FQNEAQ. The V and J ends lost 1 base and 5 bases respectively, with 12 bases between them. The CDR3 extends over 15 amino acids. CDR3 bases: TGTGCCAGCAGCTTAGTGTGGCAGGGCCACAATGAGCAGTTCTTC. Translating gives CASSLVWQGHNEQFF.

CDR3 sequence: CASSLRGQIGQPQHF. The CDR3 DNA reads as TGCGCCAGCAGCTTGCGGGGACAGATAGGGCAGCCCCAGCATTTT. V is TRBV5-1 and J is TRBJ1-5; 7 bases match TRBD1. CDR1 and CDR2 from the germline V gene are SGHRS and YFSETQ. The CDR3 is 15 residues long. Trimming took 1 base from V and 7 from J; bases not matched to a gene: 8. Full variable domain (remainder filled in from reference TRBV5-1 and TRBJ1-5): KAGVTQTPRYLIKTRGQQVTLSCSPISGHRSVSWYQQTPGQGLQFLFEYFSETQRNKGNFPGRFSGRQFSNSRSEMNVSTLELGDSALYLCASSLRGQIGQPQHFGDGTRLSIL.

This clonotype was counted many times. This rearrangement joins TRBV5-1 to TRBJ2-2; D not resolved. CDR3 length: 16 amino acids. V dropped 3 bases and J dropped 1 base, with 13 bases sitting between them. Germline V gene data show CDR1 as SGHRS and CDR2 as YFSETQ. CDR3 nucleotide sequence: TGCGCCAGCAGCTCGGTGGGTGCCAAGAACACCGGGGAGCTGTTTTTT. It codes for CASSSVGAKNTGELFF.

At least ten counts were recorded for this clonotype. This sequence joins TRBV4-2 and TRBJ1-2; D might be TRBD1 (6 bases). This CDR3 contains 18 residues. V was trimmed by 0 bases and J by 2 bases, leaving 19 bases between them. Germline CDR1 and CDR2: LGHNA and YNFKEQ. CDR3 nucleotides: TGTGCCAGCAGCCAAGACTTAAAGGGGGGGACCCTCAACTATGGCTACACCTTC. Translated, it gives CASSQDLKGGTLNYGYTF.

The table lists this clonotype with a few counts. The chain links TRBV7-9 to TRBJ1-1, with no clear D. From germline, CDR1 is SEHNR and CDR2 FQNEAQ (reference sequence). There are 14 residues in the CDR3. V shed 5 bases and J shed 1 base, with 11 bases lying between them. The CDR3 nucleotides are TGTGCCAGCAGCCCCGTAGGTCAGAACACTGAAGCTTTCTTT. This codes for CASSPVGQNTEAFF. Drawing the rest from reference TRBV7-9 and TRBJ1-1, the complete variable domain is DTGVSQNPRHKITKRGQNVTFRCDPISEHNRLYWYRQTLGQGPEFLTYFQNEAQLEKSRLLSDRFSAERPKGSFSTLEIQRTEQGDSAMYLCASSPVGQNTEAFFGQGTRLTVV.

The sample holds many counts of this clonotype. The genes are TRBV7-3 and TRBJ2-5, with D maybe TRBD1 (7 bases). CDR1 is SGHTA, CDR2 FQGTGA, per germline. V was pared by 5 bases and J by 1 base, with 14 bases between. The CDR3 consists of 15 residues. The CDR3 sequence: CASSRQGLGQETQYF. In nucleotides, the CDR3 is TGTGCCAGCAGCCGACAGGGACTGGGCCAAGAGACCCAGTACTTC.

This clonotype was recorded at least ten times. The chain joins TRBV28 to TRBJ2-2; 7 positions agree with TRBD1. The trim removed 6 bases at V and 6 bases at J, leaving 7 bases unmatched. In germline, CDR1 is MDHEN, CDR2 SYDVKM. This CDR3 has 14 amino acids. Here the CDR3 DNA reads TGTGCCAGCAGAGAACACAGGGGACCCGGGGAGCTGTTTTTT. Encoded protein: CASREHRGPGELFF.

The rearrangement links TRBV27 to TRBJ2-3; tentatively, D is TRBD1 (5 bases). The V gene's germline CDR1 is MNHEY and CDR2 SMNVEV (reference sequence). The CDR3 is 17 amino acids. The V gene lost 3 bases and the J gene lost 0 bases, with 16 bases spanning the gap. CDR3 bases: TGTGCCAGCAGTTTGAGAGACAGCTTCCCTAGCACAGATACGCAGTATTTT. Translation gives CASSLRDSFPSTDTQYF.

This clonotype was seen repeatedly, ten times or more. CDR3 nucleotide sequence: TGCAGCGCCCTAGTCCTGGGGAACACTGAAGCTTTCTTT. This translates into CSALVLGNTEAFF. This chain joins TRBV29-1 and TRBJ1-1; no clear D gene. There are 13 residues in the CDR3. Trimming shortened V by 7 bases and J by 1 base, and 13 bases separated the two germline ends. CDR1 is SQVTM, CDR2 ANQGSEA, per germline.

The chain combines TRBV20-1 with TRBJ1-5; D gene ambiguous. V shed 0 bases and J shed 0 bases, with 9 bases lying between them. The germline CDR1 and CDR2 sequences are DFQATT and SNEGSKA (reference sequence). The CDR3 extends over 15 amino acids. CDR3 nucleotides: TGCAGTGCTAGAGATACTGCTCTTAGCAATCAGCCCCAGCATTTT. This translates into CSARDTALSNQPQHF.

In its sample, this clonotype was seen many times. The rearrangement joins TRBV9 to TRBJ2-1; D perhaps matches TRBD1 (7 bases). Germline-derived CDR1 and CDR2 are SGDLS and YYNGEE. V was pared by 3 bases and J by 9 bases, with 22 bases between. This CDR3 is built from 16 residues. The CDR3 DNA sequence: TGTGCCAGCAGCGGACAGGGACTCTCTCAATTCGGTGAGCAGTTCTTC. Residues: CASSGQGLSQFGEQFF.

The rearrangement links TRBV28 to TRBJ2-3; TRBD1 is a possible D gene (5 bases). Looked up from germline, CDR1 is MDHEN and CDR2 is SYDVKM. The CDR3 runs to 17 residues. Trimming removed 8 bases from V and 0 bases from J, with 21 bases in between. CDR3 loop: CASRMDILGESTDTQYF. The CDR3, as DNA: TGTGCCAGCCGGATGGACATTTTAGGGGAAAGCACAGATACGCAGTATTTT. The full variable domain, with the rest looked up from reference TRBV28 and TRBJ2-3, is DVKVTQSSRYLVKRTGEKVFLECVQDMDHENMFWYRQDPGLGLRLIYFSYDVKMKEKGDIPEGYSVSREKKERFSLILESASTNQTSMYLCASRMDILGESTDTQYFGPGTRLTVL.

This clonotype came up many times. DNA of the CDR3: TGCAGCGTTGTGGGGTCAAGGGAGCGGACCGTATACAATGAGCAGTTCTTC. Translated: CSVVGSRERTVYNEQFF. This sequence joins TRBV29-1 and TRBJ2-1; TRBD2 might be the D (5 bases). This CDR3 spans 17 amino acids. V was trimmed by 4 bases and J by 4 bases, leaving 23 bases between them. Looked up from germline, CDR1 is SQVTM and CDR2 is ANQGSEA.

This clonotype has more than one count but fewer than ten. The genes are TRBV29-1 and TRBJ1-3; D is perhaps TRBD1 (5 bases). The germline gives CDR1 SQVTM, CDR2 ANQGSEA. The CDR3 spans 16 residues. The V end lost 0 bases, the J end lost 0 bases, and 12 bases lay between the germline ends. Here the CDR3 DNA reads TGCAGCGTTGAAGATCCGAGGGACCCCTCTGGAAACACCATATATTTT. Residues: CSVEDPRDPSGNTIYF. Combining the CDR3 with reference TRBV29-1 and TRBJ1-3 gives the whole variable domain SAVISQKPSRDICQRGTSLTIQCQVDSQVTMMFWYRQQPGQSLTLIATANQGSEATYESGFVIDKFPISRPNLTFSTLTVSNMSPEDSSIYLCSVEDPRDPSGNTIYFGEGSWLTVV.

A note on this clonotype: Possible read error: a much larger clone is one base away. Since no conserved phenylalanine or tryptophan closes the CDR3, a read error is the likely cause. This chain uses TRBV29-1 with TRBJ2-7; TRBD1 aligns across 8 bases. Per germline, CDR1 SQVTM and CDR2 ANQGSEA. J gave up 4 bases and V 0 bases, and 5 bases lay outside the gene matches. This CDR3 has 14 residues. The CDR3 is CSVEDPRGLYEQYI. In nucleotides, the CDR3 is TGCAGCGTTGAAGACCCCAGGGGGCTTTACGAGCAGTACATC.

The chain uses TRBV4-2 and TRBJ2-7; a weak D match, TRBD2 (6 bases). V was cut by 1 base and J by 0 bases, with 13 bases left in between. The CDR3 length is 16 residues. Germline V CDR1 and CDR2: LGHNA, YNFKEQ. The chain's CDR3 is CASSQGGVNPSYEQYF. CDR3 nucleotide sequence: TGTGCCAGCAGCCAAGGCGGGGTTAACCCCTCCTACGAGCAGTACTTC.